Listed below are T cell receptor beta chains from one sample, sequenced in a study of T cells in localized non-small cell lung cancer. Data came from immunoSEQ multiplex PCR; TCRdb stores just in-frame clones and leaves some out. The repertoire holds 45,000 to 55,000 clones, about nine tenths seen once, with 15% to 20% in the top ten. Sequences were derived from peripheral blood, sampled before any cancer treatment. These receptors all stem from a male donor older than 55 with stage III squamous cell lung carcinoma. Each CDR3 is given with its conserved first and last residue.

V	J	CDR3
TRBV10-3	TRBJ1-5	CATRVVSNQPQHF
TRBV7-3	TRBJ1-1	CASSGGDSTEAFF
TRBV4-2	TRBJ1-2	CASSQETGDAGYTF
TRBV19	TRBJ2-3	CASSLEGTGGTDTQYF
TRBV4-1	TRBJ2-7	CASSQEVTRGSGAEQYF
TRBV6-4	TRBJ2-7	CASSDNRGPQYF
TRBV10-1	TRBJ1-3	CASSEGQGDAGNTIYF
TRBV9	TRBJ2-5	CASSEGFLAGGRETQYF
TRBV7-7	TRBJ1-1	CASSLRPQKAFF
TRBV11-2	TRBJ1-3	CASSPRGQRGNTIYF
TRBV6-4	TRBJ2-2	CASSPGQVQFAGELFF
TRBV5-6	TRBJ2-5	CASSRDRGLQETQYF
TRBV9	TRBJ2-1	CASSSTSEQFF
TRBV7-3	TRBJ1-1	CASSLSVVSVGKGTEAFF
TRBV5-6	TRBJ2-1	CASSDDYNEQFF
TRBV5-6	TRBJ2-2	CASRGSGNTGELFF
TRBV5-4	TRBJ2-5	CASSLAGTAGTQYF
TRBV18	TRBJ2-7	CASSLGTSRTYEQYF
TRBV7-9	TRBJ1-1	CASSLDRTGPSAGAFF
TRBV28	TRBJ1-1	CASSFTEVGTEAFF
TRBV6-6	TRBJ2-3	CASSYRRPGETDTQYF
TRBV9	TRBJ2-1	CASSVGVGNLNEQFF
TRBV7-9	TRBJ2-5	CASSSRPGQSEETQYF
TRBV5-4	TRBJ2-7	CASSLAGAAYEQYF
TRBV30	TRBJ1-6	CAWSATDRGFGSPLHF
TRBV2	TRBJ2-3	CASRLAGGTDTQYF
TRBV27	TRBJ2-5	CASSLMPSQETQYF
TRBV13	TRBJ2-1	CASSAGWDNVFKQFF
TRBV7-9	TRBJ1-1	CASSLPDAPGTEAFF
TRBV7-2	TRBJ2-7	CASSFNSGRTPEQYF
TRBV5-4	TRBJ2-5	CASSSRDRYQETQYF
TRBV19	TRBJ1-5	CASRMRRGANQPQHF
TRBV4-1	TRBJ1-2	CASSQDGGVIYGYTF
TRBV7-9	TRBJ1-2	CASSLTGVDYGYTF
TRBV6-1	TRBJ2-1	CASSGGLAAYGEQFF
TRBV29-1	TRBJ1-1	CSVVPSDRGNTEAFF
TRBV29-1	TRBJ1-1	CSVGTANTEAFF
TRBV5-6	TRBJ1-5	CASSWRGQVGNQPQHF
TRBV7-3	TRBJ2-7	CASSPSGQGSYEQYF
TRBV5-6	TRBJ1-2	CASSTRDSPNYGYTF
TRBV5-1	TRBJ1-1	CASSLAPMNTEAFF